The rows below give T cell receptor beta chains drawn from one sample of a study of PD-1 blockade in classical Hodgkin lymphoma. The data were produced by immunoSEQ multiplex PCR, yet TCRdb's version contains in-frame clones alone and is incomplete. The sample has about 28,000 clones, about 82% seen once. Specimen: peripheral blood mononuclear cells (PBMCs), collected before the fourth cycle of nivolumab. The receptors derive from a human donor with classical Hodgkin lymphoma. CDR3s include the opening cysteine and the closing phenylalanine or tryptophan. D genes are given only for firm matches. Size is stated for part of the rows, as once, few or many counts, or as a class when the clone is expanded.

j_call | clone_size | d_call | v_call | cdr3_nt | cdr3_aa
TRBJ1-4 | - | - | TRBV18 | TGTGCCAGCTCACCACAACAGGGTGAAAAACTGTTTTTT | CASSPQQGEKLFF
TRBJ2-1 | - | - | TRBV5-1 | TGCGCCAGCAGCTTTCCGTCTGTTGAGCAGTTCTTC | CASSFPSVEQFF
TRBJ2-2 | - | - | TRBV5-1 | TGCGCCAGCAGCTTAGTAGCCGGGAACACCGGGGAGCTGTTTTTT | CASSLVAGNTGELFF
TRBJ1-5 | - | - | TRBV6-1 | TGTGCCAGCAGTGAAGACAGGGATCAGCCCCAGCATTTT | CASSEDRDQPQHF
TRBJ2-7 | - | - | TRBV7-9 | TGTGCCAGCAGCTTAGTTTACTCCTACGAGCAGTACTTC | CASSLVYSYEQYF
TRBJ2-3 | - | TRBD2 | TRBV9 | TGTGCCAGCAGCGTGTTAGCGGGAGGGCCGAGTTTCCCAGATACGCAGTATTTT | CASSVLAGGPSFPDTQYF
TRBJ2-5 | - | - | TRBV7-2 | TGTGCCAGCAGCTTAGGTCCAGGCCCAAAAATCGAGACCCAGTACTTC | CASSLGPGPKIETQYF
TRBJ1-2 | - | - | TRBV18 | TGTGCCAGCTCACCACCAGGACAAAGCTATGGCTACACCTTC | CASSPPGQSYGYTF
TRBJ2-2 | - | - | TRBV6-6 | TGTGCCAGCGGGAACGGGGAGCTGTTTTTT | CASGNGELFF
TRBJ2-5 | - | - | TRBV4-1 | TGCGCCAGCAGCCAACCTCGGGGAGAGACCCAGTACTTC | CASSQPRGETQYF
TRBJ2-2 | - | TRBD1 | TRBV14 | TGTGCCAGCAGCCTCCCAGGGGGCACCTACACCGGGGAGCTGTTTTTT | CASSLPGGTYTGELFF
TRBJ1-4 | - | - | TRBV30 | TGTGCCTGGGGTGAACAGGGAAGGGGTAATGAAAAACTGTTTTTT | CAWGEQGRGNEKLFF
TRBJ1-2 | - | TRBD1 | TRBV19 | TGTGCCAGTACCACCGCAATTAACAGGGGGAGCTACACCTTC | CASTTAINRGSYTF
TRBJ1-2 | - | - | TRBV19 | TGTGCCAGTTGGGCGGGAGGCTACACCTTC | CASWAGGYTF
TRBJ2-1 | - | TRBD2 | TRBV10-3 | TGTGCCATCAGTTTTAGCGGGAGGAGCTCCTACAATGAGCAGTTCTTC | CAISFSGRSSYNEQFF
TRBJ1-2 | - | - | TRBV5-1 | TGCGCCAGCAGCCCCCCGGACAACTATGGCTACACCTTC | CASSPPDNYGYTF
TRBJ2-5 | - | - | TRBV30 | TGTGCCTGGAGTTACGGGGTAGGAAGGACCCAGTACTTC | CAWSYGVGRTQYF
TRBJ1-1 | - | - | TRBV5-4 | TGTGCCAGCAGCTTCGATCCGAACACTGAAGCTTTCTTT | CASSFDPNTEAFF
TRBJ2-1 | - | TRBD2 | TRBV7-3 | TGTGCCAGCAGCTTACGGTTTGGAGCGGGAGAGTTGGATGAGCAGTTCTTC | CASSLRFGAGELDEQFF
TRBJ1-2 | - | - | TRBV18 | TGTGCCAGCTCACCTCTAGGGGACCCGGGTTATGGCTACACCTTC | CASSPLGDPGYGYTF
TRBJ2-3 | - | - | TRBV30 | TGTGCCTGGAGTATCCCCCCCTTTGGGGGCCTCTCCACAGATACGCAGTATTTT | CAWSIPPFGGLSTDTQYF
TRBJ2-7 | - | - | TRBV10-3 | TGTGCCATCAGTGAGGAAGGGGTGGGTTACGAGCAGTACTTC | CAISEEGVGYEQYF
TRBJ2-3 | once | TRBD2 | TRBV5-1 | TGCGCCAGCAGCTTGGAACTAGCGGGAGATAGAGATACGCAGTATTTT | CASSLELAGDRDTQYF
TRBJ1-2 | - | - | TRBV6-5 | TGTGCCAGCTCTTCAAACGGCGGACAAGGCTACACCTTC | CASSSNGGQGYTF
TRBJ1-3 | - | TRBD1 | TRBV18 | TGTGCCAGCTCACCACGAACAGGCCCAGGGGGTCAGGGAAACACCATATATTTT | CASSPRTGPGGQGNTIYF
TRBJ2-7 | - | TRBD2 | TRBV14 | TGTGCCAGCAGCCAAGGCCGTGGACTAGCGGGCTACGAGCAGTACTTC | CASSQGRGLAGYEQYF
TRBJ2-7 | - | - | TRBV7-3 | TGTGCCAGCAGCTTTTCGCGGGTGATATCCTACGAGCAGTACTTC | CASSFSRVISYEQYF
TRBJ2-7 | - | - | TRBV19 | TGTGCCAGTAGTCCCTATCTAGGGGGGCCCTACGAGCAGTACTTC | CASSPYLGGPYEQYF
TRBJ1-2 | - | - | TRBV6-1 | TGTGCCAGCAGTGAAATGGCAGCGAGTTATGGCTACACCTTC | CASSEMAASYGYTF
TRBJ2-1 | - | - | TRBV2 | TGTGCCAGCAGCGGGGGACAATTCAGCTCCTACAATGAGCAGTTCTTC | CASSGGQFSSYNEQFF
TRBJ1-5 | once | TRBD1 | TRBV28 | TGTGCCAGCAGTTTAGGGACAGGGGGGATCTATAGCAATCAGCCCCAGCATTTT | CASSLGTGGIYSNQPQHF
TRBJ1-2 | - | - | TRBV15 | TGTGCCACCAGCAGGGGGACGGGAGGTGGCTACACCTTC | CATSRGTGGGYTF
TRBJ1-2 | few | TRBD1 | TRBV7-9 | TGTGCCAGCAGCTTTTCATTAGGGACAGGGGGCCGTGCGAAGGGCTACACCTTC | CASSFSLGTGGRAKGYTF
TRBJ2-7 | - | TRBD1 | TRBV30 | TGTGCCTGGAGTCCCACCGGGACAGGGGTCGAGCAGTACTTC | CAWSPTGTGVEQYF
TRBJ1-1 | - | - | TRBV30 | TGTGCCTGGAAGCGGGGGCCGAACACTGAAGCTTTCTTT | CAWKRGPNTEAFF
TRBJ2-1 | - | - | TRBV28 | TGTGCCAGCAGTTTACGAACAGGAGGATACAATGAGCAGTTCTTC | CASSLRTGGYNEQFF
TRBJ2-7 | - | TRBD2 | TRBV28 | TGTGCCAGCGGCGGAGGCGGGAGATACGAGCAGTACTTC | CASGGGGRYEQYF
TRBJ1-2 | few | - | TRBV18 | TGTGCCAGCTCACCGGTGGGTTCCTGGGGCTACACCTTC | CASSPVGSWGYTF
TRBJ2-7 | - | TRBD2 | TRBV5-1 | TGCGCCAGCAGCTTGTTGCGGGAGGGCGAGCAGTACTTC | CASSLLREGEQYF
TRBJ2-3 | - | TRBD1 | TRBV5-1 | TGCGCCAGCAGCCGTGTCGCAGGGGGCGGAGATACGCAGTATTTT | CASSRVAGGGDTQYF
TRBJ1-2 | - | - | TRBV11-3 | TGTGCCAGCAGCTTCTGCACAAACCAAGGCTACACCTTC | CASSFCTNQGYTF
TRBJ2-1 | - | - | TRBV15 | TGTGCCACCAGCAGACAGGGTGAGGGCTACAATGAGCAGTTCTTC | CATSRQGEGYNEQFF
TRBJ2-3 | few | TRBD2 | TRBV25-1 | TGTGCCAGCAGTGGACTAGCGGGAGGCGTAGATACGCAGTATTTT | CASSGLAGGVDTQYF
TRBJ1-1 | - | TRBD1 | TRBV28 | TGTGCCAGCAGTAAACGCCTCGGGACAGCTGGCACTGAAGCTTTCTTT | CASSKRLGTAGTEAFF
TRBJ2-1 | - | - | TRBV18 | TGTGCCAGCTCACCACGGGGGGCAAGTGAGCAGTTCTTC | CASSPRGASEQFF
TRBJ2-1 | - | - | TRBV11-2 | TGTGCCAGCAGCTTAGAAGGACCCCAGCAGTTCTTC | CASSLEGPQQFF
TRBJ2-7 | - | - | TRBV7-9 | TGTGCCAGCAGCCCGTCACTGTCCTACGAGCAGTACTTC | CASSPSLSYEQYF
TRBJ2-1 | - | TRBD2 | TRBV6-5 | TGTGCCAGCAGTTACTCAGGGACTAGGCTCAACGAGCAGTTCTTC | CASSYSGTRLNEQFF
TRBJ2-7 | once | - | TRBV4-1 | TGCGCCAGCAGCCAAGAGATAATGGCCTATCGATCCGGAAAGCAGTACTTC | CASSQEIMAYRSGKQYF
TRBJ2-2 | - | TRBD1 | TRBV5-1 | TGCGCCAGCAGCTTAACAGGGGACACCGGGGAGCTGTTTTTT | CASSLTGDTGELFF
TRBJ2-7 | - | - | TRBV5-4 | TGTGCCAGCAGCTTAAAACGGGACGGGTACGAGCAGTACTTC | CASSLKRDGYEQYF
TRBJ2-1 | - | - | TRBV5-5 | TGTGCCAGCAGAAGTAGGGGTGGAGGTGAGCAGTTCTTC | CASRSRGGGEQFF
TRBJ2-7 | - | TRBD2 | TRBV7-8 | TGTGCCAGCAGCCCCCGAGCGGGGGGGAGTTCCCACGAGCAGTACTTC | CASSPRAGGSSHEQYF
TRBJ2-5 | - | - | TRBV6-5 | TGTGCCAGCAGCCGAACAGGGTCGGGAGAGACCCAGTACTTC | CASSRTGSGETQYF
TRBJ2-3 | - | - | TRBV27 | TGTGCCAGCCGAACTAGCTGGTCAACAGATACGCAGTATTTT | CASRTSWSTDTQYF
TRBJ1-1 | - | TRBD1 | TRBV10-3 | TGTGCCAGCCAACAGGGGGCTGGCACTGAAGCTTTCTTT | CASQQGAGTEAFF
TRBJ2-1 | - | TRBD2 | TRBV5-4 | TGTGCCAGCAGCTCGACTAGCGGGTCCTACAATGAGCAGTTCTTC | CASSSTSGSYNEQFF
TRBJ2-2 | once | - | TRBV30 | TGTGCCTGGAGTGCCCTTGGAGGGAGCTATACCGGGGAGCTGTTTTTT | CAWSALGGSYTGELFF
TRBJ2-1 | - | - | TRBV9 | TGTGCCAGCAGCGTAGAGGGGACTCGAGGCGAGCAGTTCTTC | CASSVEGTRGEQFF